This T cell receptor (beta chain) was sequenced in a study of blood T cell repertoires in COVID-19. The overall study: Sites in the United States, Italy and Spain provided acute and convalescent COVID-19 samples. T cells, B-cell-depleted T cells, or PBMCs provided the cDNA or gDNA that served as material.

CDR1 and CDR2 (germline): MNHEY, SVGAGI. The V end lost 7 bases, the J end lost 0 bases, and 13 bases lay between the germline ends. The CDR3 consists of 15 residues. Per the study methods: Estimated nucleated cell counts came from reference gene primer amplification. The data were produced by immunoSEQ multiplex PCR, yet TCRdb's version contains in-frame clones alone and is incomplete. The V and J calls and clone size come from that table; D and trimming were worked out from the DNA. Of about 88,000 clones listed, about 88% are singletons. The gene calls are TRBV6-5 and TRBJ1-3; D is unclear. The receptor was derived from a woman older than 75 with acute or convalescent COVID-19. Sample: peripheral blood. The CDR3 nucleotides read TGTGCCAGCACTGTAAAGCTTAGCTCTGGAAACACCATATATTTT. It translates to CASTVKLSSGNTIYF.